This TCR beta chain appears in the sequencing data of a study of CD8 T cells in ankylosing spondylitis. The study, taken as a whole, reports: Some motif variants were previously reported in reactive arthritis synovial fluid and blood. CD8+ by phenotype, disease-linked clones were relatively rare in peripheral blood.

About this clonotype itself: Its target is not known.

CDR1 and CDR2 (germline): SNHLY, FYNNEI. The CDR3 runs 15 residues. J was trimmed by 7 bases and V by 3 bases; bases with no gene match: 11. A quantitative 5'-RACE method, one with molecular barcodes, was used to make TCR beta libraries. MiXCR was run by TCRdb on the 5' RACE reads, yielding one entry per CDR3 protein. The data hold roughly 230,000 distinct CDR3 sequences, with more than 15% observed a single time. The TCR sequence derives from a male donor with ankylosing spondylitis or in good health (not recorded which). V gene TRBV2 combines with J gene TRBJ2-7, with 8 bases aligning to TRBD2. Sequencing used blood, either unsorted or a sorted T cell fraction (not recorded which). The CDR3 here is CASSEVAGLPSEQYF. The CDR3 DNA reads TGTGCCAGCAGTGAGGTAGCGGGGCTCCCTAGTGAGCAGTACTTC.